Below are 6 T cell receptor beta chains sequenced from a single sample in a study of cytomegalovirus exposure and HLA in healthy donors. PCR primers comprised 60 Vbeta and 13 Jbeta primers. Repertoires were generated with immunoSEQ multiplex PCR, while TCRdb's copy carries only in-frame clones and drops some. The top ten clones hold roughly 0.9% of a sample with roughly 120,000 clones, approximately 80% of them seen once. Sequenced material: PBMCs. The receptor set was obtained from a woman in her 30s in good health and CMV-seronegative.

The sample holds a few counts of this clone. V gene TRBV30 combines with J gene TRBJ1-1; TRBD1 is a possible D gene (5 bases). CDR1 GTSNPN and CDR2 SVGIG come from the germline V gene (reference sequence). CDR3 size: 13 residues. With 6 bases removed from V and 0 bases from J, the gap between germline ends came to 11 bases. The CDR3 spells CACARVLNTEAFF. The CDR3 nucleotides read TGTGCCTGTGCCAGGGTGCTGAACACTGAAGCTTTCTTT.

In DNA, the CDR3 is TGCAGCGTCTTGGCAGGTTTAGCGGGCGGCACAGATACGCAGTATTTT. Translation gives CSVLAGLAGGTDTQYF. V usage is TRBV29-1 and J usage is TRBJ2-3, with 7 bases aligning to TRBD2. Germline CDR1 and CDR2: SQVTM and ANQGSEA. The CDR3 consists of 16 residues. V shed 6 bases, J shed 1 base, and the junction held 13 bases outside the gene matches.

This clone was seen a handful of times. The chain joins TRBV10-3 to TRBJ2-7; 12 bases agree with TRBD2. J was trimmed by 3 bases and V by 3 bases; bases with no gene match: 9. The germline V gene has CDR1 ENHRY and CDR2 SYGVKD. The CDR3 runs 17 residues. In DNA, the CDR3 is TGTGCCATCAGTGATTCGAAAACTAGCGGGGGGCTCTACGAGCAGTACTTC. Its protein is CAISDSKTSGGLYEQYF.

The chain links TRBV19 to TRBJ1-1, with 7 bases aligning to TRBD1. The germline gives CDR1 LNHDA, CDR2 SQIVND (reference sequence). The CDR3 totals 13 residues. Trimming cost V 7 bases and J 2 bases; bases outside gene matches: 4. The CDR3 sequence is CASTGDRNTEAFF. DNA of the CDR3: TGTGCCAGTACCGGGGACAGAAACACTGAAGCTTTCTTT.

Only one count was recorded for this clone. The rearrangement uses TRBV7-9 and TRBJ2-1; 9 bases align to TRBD2. With V trimmed by 5 bases and J by 8 bases, 16 bases remained unmatched. The CDR3 has 17 residues. CDR1 and CDR2 (germline): SEHNR, FQNEAQ (reference sequence). The CDR3 DNA sequence: TGTGCCAGCAGCCTCATTAGCTGGGCGGGAGGGCCCTATGAGCAGTTCTTC. Protein product: CASSLISWAGGPYEQFF.

As for this clone: The junction and the germline gene differ at one end; a read error may be behind it. This chain uses TRBV14 with TRBJ1-2; 8 nucleotides line up with TRBD1. The CDR3 runs to 13 residues. Per germline, CDR1 SGHDN and CDR2 FVKESK. The DNA of the CDR3 is TGTGCCAGCAGCTCACAGGGGGGCTCAACCTTCCACTTC. Translated: CASSSQGGSTFHF. Drawing the rest from reference TRBV14 and TRBJ1-2, the complete variable domain is EAGVTQFPSHSVIEKGQTVTLRCDPISGHDNLYWYRRVMGKEIKFLLHFVKESKQDESGMPNNRFLAERTGGTYSTLKVQPAELEDSGVYFCASSSQGGSTFHFGSGTRLTVV.